What follows are 22 T cell receptor beta chains derived from one specimen sequenced in a study of blood T cells in healthy people across ages. A second PCR of 7 to 11 cycles used a sample-barcoded 5' primer and a J-beta primer mix. From the 5' RACE reads, TCRdb called clonotypes with MiXCR, one entry per CDR3 protein. The sample comprises 650,000 to 700,000 distinct CDR3 sequences, approximately 52% of which are singletons, and about 13% rests with the top ten. Material for sequencing was blood. Source of these receptors: a woman over 75 in good health.

This sequence joins TRBV4-2 and TRBJ2-7; D unresolved. Between the trimmed V and J ends, which lost 0 bases and 3 bases, there was a span of 12 bases. CDR3 length: 15 amino acids. Looked up from germline, CDR1 is LGHNA and CDR2 is YNFKEQ. CDR3 amino acids: CASSQDVGRYYEQYF. The CDR3 bases are TGTGCCAGCAGCCAAGATGTGGGCAGATACTACGAGCAGTACTTC.

The chain combines TRBV24-1 with TRBJ2-7, with TRBD2 matching 7 bases. This CDR3 contains 14 residues. The trim removed 9 bases at V and 3 bases at J, leaving 10 bases unmatched. CDR1 and CDR2 from the germline V gene are KGHDR and SFDVKD. The CDR3 here is CATASGREIYEQYF. The CDR3 DNA sequence: TGTGCCACCGCCTCGGGGCGGGAGATCTACGAGCAGTACTTC.

This clonotype was seen only once. One junction end does not reproduce the germline sequence, and a read error may be involved. This rearrangement joins TRBV20-1 to TRBJ1-2; TRBD1 might be the D (5 bases). CDR3 length equals 16 residues. Germline loops: CDR1 DFQATT, CDR2 SNEGSKA (reference sequence). CDR3 amino acids: CSARDPRAGTNYGCTF. In nucleotides, the CDR3 is TGCAGTGCTAGAGATCCCCGAGCCGGGACTAACTATGGCTGCACCTTC.

A single count supports this clonotype. This may come from a read error, since a much larger clone is one base off. The rearrangement joins TRBV6-1 to TRBJ2-1; 7 bases line up with TRBD2. The CDR3 consists of 14 residues. Germline CDR1 and CDR2: MNHNS and SASEGT. V lost 4 bases, J lost 12 bases, and 12 bases stayed unmatched. The CDR3 DNA is TGTGCCAGCAGTGCGTGGGGGGAGGGGCATGGGCAGTTCTTC. Translated: CASSAWGEGHGQFF.

The chain links TRBV3-1 to TRBJ2-7, with TRBD2 matching 13 bases. This CDR3 spans 15 amino acids. Germline CDR1 is LGHDT and CDR2 is YNNKEL (reference sequence). The J segment lost 2 bases and the V segment lost 3 bases, leaving 1 base of the junction unmatched. Written as DNA, the CDR3 is TGTGCCAGCAGCCACGGACTAGCGGGAGCCTACGAGCAGTACTTC. It yields the protein CASSHGLAGAYEQYF.

Comments on this clonotype: This may be a read error, as it is one base from a much larger clone. J is TRBJ2-1 and V is TRBV7-2, with a tentative D call TRBD1 (6 bases). The J call is uncertain, as TRBJ2-7 better fits the DNA end. The CDR3 totals 15 residues. Germline lookup yields CDR1 SGHTA and CDR2 FQGNSA. CDR3 loop: CASSLVGTLYNEQYF. DNA for the CDR3: TGTGCCAGCAGCTTAGTGGGGACACTATACAATGAGCAGTACTTC.

The chain combines TRBV3-1 with TRBJ2-7; D not resolved. CDR1 is LGHDT and CDR2 is YNNKEL in the germline V gene (reference sequence). The CDR3 runs 15 residues. Deletions cut 0 bases from V and 1 base from J, with 10 bases between. This CDR3 is CASSQEASFSYEQYF. The CDR3, as DNA: TGTGCCAGCAGCCAAGAGGCTAGTTTTTCCTACGAGCAGTACTTC.

V gene TRBV29-1 combines with J gene TRBJ2-7, with D possibly being TRBD1 (6 bases). The CDR3 extends over 13 amino acids. CDR1 is SQVTM and CDR2 is ANQGSEA in the germline V gene. The V end lost 4 bases, the J end lost 0 bases, and 10 bases lay between the germline ends. DNA for the CDR3: TGCAGCGTTGTCGAGACAGGCTCCTACGAGCAGTACTTC. It translates to CSVVETGSYEQYF.

This clonotype was recorded a few times. The chain has TRBV7-2 and TRBJ1-1; D gene unclear. This CDR3 has 13 residues. CDR1 and CDR2 from the germline V gene are SGHTA and FQGNSA. Deletions cut 1 base from V and 8 bases from J, with 11 bases between. The CDR3 loop is CASSLGGAPEAFF. The CDR3 DNA sequence: TGTGCCAGCAGCTTAGGTGGAGCGCCCGAAGCTTTCTTT.

This chain connects TRBV9 to TRBJ1-2; 10 nucleotides match TRBD1. The CDR3 has 14 residues. CDR1 and CDR2 from the germline V gene are SGDLS and YYNGEE. Losses at the gene ends were 1 base for V and 6 bases for J; bases not matched to a gene: 3. CDR3 in amino acids: CASSVTDRGDGYTF. The CDR3 nucleotides read TGTGCCAGCAGCGTAACGGACAGGGGGGATGGCTACACCTTC.

The gene calls are TRBV11-2 and TRBJ2-5; a possible D gene is TRBD2 (6 bases). V dropped 0 bases and J dropped 7 bases, with 9 bases sitting between them. The germline gives CDR1 SGHAT, CDR2 FQNNGV. The CDR3 has 13 residues. Here the CDR3 reads CASSLDMGGTQYF. In nucleotides, the CDR3 is TGTGCCAGCAGCTTAGATATGGGGGGGACCCAGTACTTC.

This clonotype occurred a few times. The chain is built from TRBV12-3 or TRBV12-4 and TRBJ2-4, with D possibly being TRBD2 (6 bases). The CDR3 is 14 residues long. V was trimmed by 3 bases and J by 9 bases, leaving 15 bases between them. The DNA of the CDR3 is TGTGCCAGCAGTTTGAAGGGGTTGGGAGGCATTCAGTACTTC. This gives the protein CASSLKGLGGIQYF.

The chain employs TRBV3-1 and TRBJ1-2; D is undetermined. The CDR3 spans 13 residues. Trimming cost V 0 bases and J 10 bases, with 12 bases left between them. CDR1 is LGHDT, CDR2 YNNKEL, per germline (reference sequence). CDR3 sequence reads: CASSQEAQANYTF. The CDR3 DNA reads TGTGCCAGCAGCCAAGAAGCTCAGGCAAACTACACCTTC.

This clonotype has a handful of counts. The chain employs TRBV29-1 and TRBJ2-3, with unresolved D. Trimming stripped 1 base from V and 3 bases from J, with 11 bases between. Germline V lookup: CDR1 SQVTM, CDR2 ANQGSEA. The CDR3 runs 14 residues. CDR3: CSVEGQGYTDTQYF. CDR3 coding DNA: TGCAGCGTTGAAGGCCAAGGATATACAGATACGCAGTATTTT.

This clonotype appeared a few times. This chain uses TRBV5-6 with TRBJ2-7, with a tentative D call TRBD2 (6 bases). V was cut by 4 bases and J by 4 bases, with 18 bases left in between. The germline gives CDR1 SGHDT, CDR2 YYEEEE. The CDR3 spans 15 residues. CDR3 amino acids: CASSLLGEARYEQYF. CDR3 nucleotide sequence: TGTGCCAGCAGCCTCTTAGGGGAGGCCAGGTACGAGCAGTACTTC.

This clonotype was seen only a few times. This may be a read error, as it is one base from a much larger clone. The gene calls are TRBV6-5 and TRBJ2-7; D possibly corresponds to TRBD2 (6 bases). The CDR3 extends over 15 amino acids. V dropped 6 bases and J dropped 6 bases, with 21 bases sitting between them. Per germline, CDR1 MNHEY and CDR2 SVGAGI. In DNA, the CDR3 is TGTGCCAGCAGCCGCAATCGGGACTTGGTAACCGAGCAGTACTTC. It codes for CASSRNRDLVTEQYF.

The chain links TRBV29-1 to TRBJ2-2; the D gene is possibly TRBD2 (6 bases). The CDR3 has 14 amino acids. CDR1 and CDR2 (germline): SQVTM, ANQGSEA. V lost 6 bases and J lost 1, with 12 bases in between. CDR3 region: CSVEGPRNTGELFF. DNA for the CDR3: TGCAGCGTGGAGGGGCCGCGGAACACCGGGGAGCTGTTTTTT.

A remark on this clonotype: One junction end disagrees with the germline gene, perhaps due to a read error. The gene calls are TRBV4-3 and TRBJ1-5; D is undetermined. Germline V gives CDR1 LGHNA, CDR2 YSLEER. The CDR3 totals 13 residues. The CDR3 spells CASNQVRNQPQHF. The CDR3 DNA is TGCGCCAGCAACCAAGTGAGGAATCAGCCCCAGCATTTT.

As concerns this clonotype: A read error may be the cause here, since a much bigger clone is one base away. The chain couples TRBV11-2 to TRBJ2-3; 9 bases are shared with TRBD2. This CDR3 spans 16 amino acids. CDR1 is SGHAT, CDR2 FQNNGV, per germline. CDR3 amino acids: CASSLGVTSGTDTQNF. For the CDR3, the DNA is TGTGCCAGCAGCTTAGGCGTGACTAGCGGCACAGATACGCAGAATTTT.

This clonotype was seen a few times. V is TRBV18 and J is TRBJ1-5; the D is unclear. Germline V gives CDR1 KGHSH, CDR2 LQKENI. Deletions cut 2 bases from V and 10 bases from J, with 15 bases between. The length of the CDR3 is 14 residues. The CDR3 loop is CASSPALSVVPQHF. DNA for the CDR3: TGTGCCAGCTCACCAGCACTGAGCGTCGTACCCCAGCATTTT.

This clonotype was observed a handful of times. The chain carries TRBV20-1 and TRBJ1-5, with 9 positions matching TRBD1. The trim removed 5 bases at V and 11 bases at J, leaving 10 bases unmatched. Germline assignment: CDR1 DFQATT and CDR2 SNEGSKA (reference sequence). This CDR3 is 13 amino acids long. In DNA form, the CDR3 reads TGCAGTGCTCCCGGGACAGGGATGGGAGCCCAGCATTTT. Translation: CSAPGTGMGAQHF.

The rearrangement links TRBV13 to TRBJ1-6, with no clear D. Per germline, CDR1 PRHDT and CDR2 FYEKMQ (reference sequence). The CDR3 contains 14 residues. Trimming removed 5 bases from V and 10 bases from J, with 15 bases in between. The CDR3 sequence is CASSPQGIGSPLHF. The CDR3 DNA reads as TGTGCCAGCAGCCCCCAAGGAATCGGGTCACCCCTCCACTTT.